The rows below give T cell receptor beta chains drawn from one sample of a study of blood T cell repertoires in COVID-19. TCRdb's table, derived via immunoSEQ multiplex PCR, lists solely in-frame clones and lacks some. The sample includes 70,000 to 95,000 clones, just over 85% seen only once; the top ten take roughly 5%. Sequences were obtained from peripheral blood. The origin of the receptors is a woman at least 80 years old with acute or convalescent COVID-19. CDR3s include the opening cysteine and the closing phenylalanine or tryptophan. Each record gives: CDR3 protein, D gene, V gene. A D gene is named only where the DNA matches it firmly.

CASSADGLRPWGYTF,.,TRBV9
CASSPTGKPNTEAFF,.,TRBV18
CASSRGGPYEQYF,TRBD2,TRBV3-1/TRBV3-2
CASSLGSVGNEQFF,.,TRBV5-1
CASSQTGPGTGIVSGYTF,TRBD1,TRBV7-9
CASSQPLTGSGYTF,.,TRBV4-2
CASSPRLAQQFF,.,TRBV7-2
CASSLVEGTGELFF,.,TRBV7-2
CASSPNREGYGYTF,.,TRBV18
CASSSQRRGDYGYTF,TRBD1,TRBV6-5
CASSFGTGRRSSGANVLTF,TRBD1,TRBV27
CASSRTRETGELFF,.,TRBV5-4
CASSSRPGNFDSPLHF,.,TRBV6-6
CASSSSRQGLTF,TRBD1,TRBV7-3
CASRDQKTTSGGYNEQFF,TRBD2,TRBV23-1
CASSPRGSSYEQYF,.,TRBV18
CASSQGSSGVLTDTQYF,TRBD2,TRBV4-3
CASSLGDRDTEAFF,TRBD1,TRBV7-8
CAWSLGQGKGGYTF,TRBD1,TRBV30
CASSRSGGSYGYTF,TRBD1,TRBV19
CASSQTANEQFF,.,TRBV3-1/TRBV3-2
CASSYFAGGMGNEQFF,.,TRBV6-6
CASSTLGRDSYGYTF,TRBD1,TRBV19
CASSKKEGGRYRSSYNEQFF,.,TRBV21-1
CASSLSAGASPQHF,.,TRBV6-2/TRBV6-3
CASSPATGTGVTEAFF,TRBD1,TRBV19
CASSYSGDNTDTQYF,.,TRBV6-5
CATSKGLAGGAGELFF,TRBD2,TRBV15
CSVEEVQINSPLHF,.,TRBV29-1
CASSFAVGTEAFF,.,TRBV7-2
CASSLEEVYEQYF,.,TRBV11-2
CASSSPTRQYNEQFF,.,TRBV5-1
CAYSGSGEAFF,.,TRBV30
CASSLSGDRSGYTF,.,TRBV5-1
CASSESQGVLETQYF,TRBD1,TRBV25-1
CASSPYTGGEAFF,TRBD1,TRBV3-1/TRBV3-2
CASSLGDHTDTQYF,.,TRBV27
CATSRLTGSDEKLFF,TRBD1,TRBV15
CAIAAGNYGYTF,.,TRBV15
CASSQDRNTEAFF,.,TRBV3-1/TRBV3-2
CASSPGGLLNTGELFF,.,TRBV19
CASSLAPTGTGYNEQFF,.,TRBV7-2
CASSYSPRVAITDTQYF,.,TRBV6-2/TRBV6-3
CASSPTPGNGYTF,.,TRBV18
CASSAGGGGTIYF,.,TRBV6-5
CATYRGRGGELFF,TRBD1,TRBV19
CATSRDLRSSYEQYF,.,TRBV15
CSASRASGRNEQFF,TRBD2,TRBV20-1